This entry lists 29 T cell receptor beta chains sequenced from one sample in a study of CD8 T cells in Susac syndrome. The RNA, about 0.45 to 1 ug, was put through reverse transcription using random hexamers. Via MiXCR, TCRdb re-called the immunoSEQ multiplex PCR reads, giving one row per CDR3 protein. The data hold about 300,000 distinct CDR3 sequences, with 70% to 90% observed a single time. The sequenced sample was CD8+ T cells from PBMCs. These receptor sequences come from a human donor with multiple sclerosis.

The chain recombines TRBV19 with TRBJ2-1; a weak D match, TRBD2 (6 bases). V lost 2 bases to trimming and J lost 6 bases, with 14 bases between them. The CDR3 length is 15 residues. The V gene's germline CDR1 is LNHDA and CDR2 SQIVND (reference sequence). The CDR3 DNA reads TGTGCCAGTAGTATAACCGGGGCCGGGGGCAATGAGCAGTTCTTC. Its translation: CASSITGAGGNEQFF.

The V call is TRBV27, the J call TRBJ2-7; D remains ambiguous. The CDR3 is 12 amino acids. With 6 bases removed from V and 3 bases from J, the gap between germline ends came to 9 bases. Germline-derived CDR1 and CDR2 are MNHEY and SMNVEV (reference sequence). The CDR3 reads CASSDQNYEQYF. In DNA form, the CDR3 reads TGTGCCAGCAGCGACCAAAACTACGAGCAGTACTTC.

J is TRBJ2-7 and V is TRBV7-2; 8 bases agree with TRBD1. V lost 1 base and J lost 3; bases outside the gene matches: 5. CDR3 length: 15 amino acids. The germline V gene encodes CDR1 SGHTA and CDR2 FQGNSA. The CDR3 region is CASSLGPGTGYEQYF. As DNA, the CDR3 is TGTGCCAGCAGCTTAGGCCCCGGGACAGGCTACGAGCAGTACTTC.

The V call is TRBV4-2, the J call TRBJ1-4; no definite D call. CDR1 and CDR2 (germline): LGHNA, YNFKEQ. V shed 0 bases and J shed 8 bases, with 13 bases lying between them. CDR3 length: 15 residues. The CDR3 reads CASSQEGLFGEKLFF. The DNA of the CDR3 is TGTGCCAGCAGCCAAGAAGGGTTGTTCGGGGAAAAACTGTTTTTT.

The chain has TRBV20-1 and TRBJ2-5; D is possibly TRBD1 or TRBD2 (6 bases each). Germline CDR1 and CDR2: DFQATT and SNEGSKA (reference sequence). V gave up 6 bases and J gave up 5 bases, with 16 bases separating them. The CDR3 length is 13 residues. The CDR3 sequence: CSAPPGAGETQYF. The CDR3 DNA is TGCAGTGCCCCCCCGGGGGCCGGGGAGACCCAGTACTTC.

This chain joins TRBV27 and TRBJ2-7, with 9 bases that match TRBD1. The CDR3 is 14 amino acids. V trimming: 5 bases; J trimming: 5 bases; junction bases outside the gene matches: 7. The germline V gene has CDR1 MNHEY and CDR2 SMNVEV (reference sequence). Here the CDR3 reads CASSPGTGNNEQYF. The CDR3 nucleotides read TGTGCCAGCAGTCCCGGGACAGGGAACAACGAGCAGTACTTC.

V and J are TRBV27 and TRBJ2-7; 7 bases agree with TRBD1. In germline, CDR1 is MNHEY, CDR2 SMNVEV (reference sequence). J gave up 3 bases and V 6 bases, and 11 bases lay outside the gene matches. The CDR3 has 15 amino acids. The CDR3 loop reads CASSPLGQSDYEQYF. The CDR3 DNA sequence: TGTGCCAGCAGCCCACTGGGACAGTCAGACTACGAGCAGTACTTC.

This rearrangement joins TRBV27 to TRBJ2-7; 11 positions agree with TRBD1. With V trimmed by 1 base and J by 2 bases, 10 bases remained unmatched. Germline loops: CDR1 MNHEY, CDR2 SMNVEV (reference sequence). The CDR3 runs to 18 residues. CDR3 residues: CASSLLGQGAKEPYEQYF. CDR3 DNA: TGTGCCAGCAGTTTATTAGGACAGGGGGCGAAAGAACCCTACGAGCAGTACTTC.

The chain joins TRBV20-1 to TRBJ2-1, with a possible D match to TRBD2 (5 bases). The germline gives CDR1 DFQATT, CDR2 SNEGSKA (reference sequence). V gave up 0 bases and J gave up 0 bases, with 18 bases separating them. This CDR3 is 18 amino acids long. The DNA for the CDR3 is TGCAGTGCTAGAGACCCGGAAAAAAGCGGATCCTCCTACAATGAGCAGTTCTTC. Its translation is CSARDPEKSGSSYNEQFF.

V usage is TRBV6-4 and J usage is TRBJ1-1, with 11 positions matching TRBD1. Looked up from germline, CDR1 is MRHNA and CDR2 is SNTAGT. V gave up 4 bases and J gave up 5 bases; unmatched junction bases: 6. The CDR3 sequence is 15 residues long. The CDR3 nucleotides read TGTGCCAGCAGTGCGCGGGGACAGGGGGTGACTGAAGCTTTCTTT. It translates to CASSARGQGVTEAFF.

This chain connects TRBV5-5 to TRBJ2-5; D is perhaps TRBD1 (5 bases). Per the germline V gene, CDR1 is SGHKS and CDR2 is YYEKEE (reference sequence). This CDR3 is built from 12 residues. V was pared by 3 bases and J by 3 bases, with 6 bases between. Written as DNA, the CDR3 is TGTGCCAGCAGCTGGACAAAAGAGACCCAGTACTTC. It encodes CASSWTKETQYF.

In this sample, this clonotype turned up once. The V gene is TRBV7-8, the J gene TRBJ2-7; D call uncertain. Germline assignment: CDR1 SGHVS and CDR2 FQNEAQ. V shed 4 bases and J shed 2 bases, with 9 bases lying between them. The CDR3 is 13 amino acids. The CDR3 sequence is CASSYRVAYEQYF. The CDR3 region has the DNA TGTGCCAGCAGCTACCGGGTGGCCTACGAGCAGTACTTC. Filled out from reference TRBV7-8 and TRBJ2-7, the complete variable domain reads GAGVSQSPRYKVAKRGQDVALRCDPISGHVSLFWYQQALGQGPEFLTYFQNEAQLDKSGLPSDRFFAERPEGSVSTLKIQRTQQEDSAVYLCASSYRVAYEQYFGPGTRLTVT.

This chain links TRBV27 with TRBJ2-2, with TRBD2 matching 7 bases. The ends lost 7 bases at V and 6 bases at J; junction bases unmatched: 20. CDR1 and CDR2 (germline): MNHEY, SMNVEV (reference sequence). The CDR3 runs to 18 residues. The CDR3 coding sequence is TGTGCCAGCAAGCGGGGAACGAGCTTGGATCTAACGGCCGGGGAGCTGTTTTTT. Translating it yields CASKRGTSLDLTAGELFF.

The V call is TRBV12-3 or TRBV12-4, the J call TRBJ2-5, with TRBD2 matching 8 bases. The length of the CDR3 is 14 residues. With V trimmed by 7 bases and J by 2 bases, 6 bases remained unmatched. The CDR3 loop reads CASKLPGGQETQYF. The CDR3 DNA is TGTGCCAGCAAACTTCCGGGGGGGCAAGAGACCCAGTACTTC.

This rearrangement joins TRBV7-8 to TRBJ1-1, with unresolved D. V gave up 2 bases and J gave up 7 bases, with 20 bases separating them. The V gene's germline CDR1 is SGHVS and CDR2 FQNEAQ. This CDR3 is 16 amino acids long. The CDR3 protein is CASSLMVRGKTSEAFF. CDR3 nucleotide sequence: TGTGCCAGCAGCTTAATGGTACGAGGGAAAACGAGTGAAGCTTTCTTT. Combining the CDR3 with reference TRBV7-8 and TRBJ1-1 gives the whole variable domain GAGVSQSPRYKVAKRGQDVALRCDPISGHVSLFWYQQALGQGPEFLTYFQNEAQLDKSGLPSDRFFAERPEGSVSTLKIQRTQQEDSAVYLCASSLMVRGKTSEAFFGQGTRLTVV.

The J gene is TRBJ2-1, the V gene TRBV19; D gene unclear. Trimming stripped 3 bases from V and 7 bases from J, with 10 bases between. CDR1 is LNHDA and CDR2 is SQIVND in the germline V gene (reference sequence). There are 13 residues in the CDR3. The CDR3 is CASSIVMKNEQFF. The CDR3 bases are TGTGCCAGTAGTATTGTAATGAAGAATGAGCAGTTCTTC.

The gene calls are TRBV2 and TRBJ1-1, with 8 bases that match TRBD1. Unmatched junction bases numbered 6, after V lost 2 bases and J lost 1 base. Germline V gene data show CDR1 as SNHLY and CDR2 as FYNNEI. CDR3 length: 16 residues. The DNA for the CDR3 is TGTGCCAGCAGTGAATCGTGGCAGGGGGCGAACACTGAAGCTTTCTTT. Translating gives CASSESWQGANTEAFF. Full variable domain (outside the CDR3, taken from reference TRBV2 and TRBJ1-1): EPEVTQTPSHQVTQMGQEVILRCVPISNHLYFYWYRQILGQKVEFLVSFYNNEISEKSEIFDDQFSVERPDGSNFTLKIRSTKLEDSAMYFCASSESWQGANTEAFFGQGTRLTVV.

The chain joins TRBV20-1 to TRBJ1-1; unclear D gene. With 3 bases removed from V and 10 bases from J, the gap between germline ends came to 15 bases. Germline lookup yields CDR1 DFQATT and CDR2 SNEGSKA (reference sequence). The CDR3 loop spans 12 amino acids. As DNA, the CDR3 is TGCAGTGCTAGCATTCCCAGTCTCGGAGCTTTCTTT. The encoded protein is CSASIPSLGAFF.

V gene TRBV7-2 combines with J gene TRBJ2-3; TRBD1 matches at 10 bases. CDR1 SGHTA and CDR2 FQGNSA come from the germline V gene. This CDR3 has 15 residues. V lost 1 base and J lost 4; bases outside the gene matches: 2. The CDR3 DNA follows: TGTGCCAGCAGCTTAGTGGGACAGGGGTCAGATACGCAGTATTTT. This gives the protein CASSLVGQGSDTQYF. The whole variable domain, remainder taken from reference TRBV7-2 and TRBJ2-3, is GAGVSQSPSNKVTEKGKDVELRCDPISGHTALYWYRQSLGQGLEFLIYFQGNSAPDKSGLPSDRFSAERTGGSVSTLTIQRTQQEDSAVYLCASSLVGQGSDTQYFGPGTRLTVL.

CDR3 sequence reads: CASMMVRNRRGEVFLPYEQYF. The CDR3 DNA reads as TGTGCCAGCATGATGGTCAGGAATCGACGGGGTGAGGTTTTCCTACCCTACGAGCAGTACTTC. The chain joins TRBV11-2 to TRBJ2-7; D perhaps matches TRBD2 (5 bases). Germline V CDR1 and CDR2: SGHAT, FQNNGV. This CDR3 region has 21 residues. The V and J ends lost 7 bases and 2 bases respectively, with 36 bases between them.

The V gene is TRBV6-2 or TRBV6-3, the J gene TRBJ2-3, with 11 bases lining up with TRBD2. Germline CDR1 reads MNHEY; CDR2 reads SVGEGT. This CDR3 region has 18 residues. Trimming cost V 6 bases and J 1 base; bases outside gene matches: 12. The DNA of the CDR3 is TGTGCCAGCAGCCACGGCCTAGCGGGGGGTCCGGGCACAGATACGCAGTATTTT. Translating it yields CASSHGLAGGPGTDTQYF.

The chain couples TRBV28 to TRBJ2-7; the match to TRBD2 covers 7 bases. Germline lookup yields CDR1 MDHEN and CDR2 SYDVKM. Trimming removed 6 bases from V and 3 bases from J; junction bases left unmatched: 8. CDR3 length equals 14 residues. CDR3 sequence (DNA): TGTGCCAGCAGGGAGGGGACTAATTACTACGAGCAGTACTTC. Translated, it gives CASREGTNYYEQYF.

V gene TRBV7-2 combines with J gene TRBJ2-1, with D possibly being TRBD1 or TRBD2 (6 bases each). Germline-derived CDR1 and CDR2 are SGHTA and FQGNSA. The CDR3 is made up of 17 amino acids. The ends were cut back, 0 bases at V and 0 bases at J, with 12 bases in the middle. CDR3 DNA sequence: TGTGCCAGCAGCTTAGCAGGGGGGACATACTCCTACAATGAGCAGTTCTTC. The encoded protein is CASSLAGGTYSYNEQFF. Variable domain in full (rest from reference TRBV7-2 and TRBJ2-1): GAGVSQSPSNKVTEKGKDVELRCDPISGHTALYWYRQSLGQGLEFLIYFQGNSAPDKSGLPSDRFSAERTGGSVSTLTIQRTQQEDSAVYLCASSLAGGTYSYNEQFFGPGTRLTVL.

This chain links TRBV20-1 with TRBJ1-2, with 9 positions matching TRBD1. Germline CDR1 is DFQATT and CDR2 is SNEGSKA (reference sequence). V was clipped by 4 bases and J by 8 bases; unmatched bases: 11. This CDR3 has 14 residues. CDR3 nucleotide sequence: TGCAGTGCTAAAGCCCGGGACAGGGAAAACGGCTACACCTTC. As protein: CSAKARDRENGYTF.

The chain is built from TRBV7-6 and TRBJ2-7; D is possibly TRBD1 (6 bases). CDR1 is SGHVS and CDR2 is FNYEAQ in the germline V gene. Trimming removed 5 bases at V and 0 bases at J, with 11 bases between. CDR3 size: 14 residues. The CDR3 nucleotides are TGTGCCAGCAGCCAACGGGACAACTCCTACGAGCAGTACTTC. Protein sequence: CASSQRDNSYEQYF.

This chain connects TRBV28 to TRBJ2-7; 10 positions match TRBD2. The CDR3 spans 15 residues. The germline CDR1 and CDR2 sequences are MDHEN and SYDVKM. With 4 bases clipped from V and 4 bases from J, the junction kept 7 bases outside the gene matches. The CDR3 DNA follows: TGTGCCAGCAGTTCCGACGGGACTAGCGTGTACGAGCAGTACTTC. Residues: CASSSDGTSVYEQYF.

The chain recombines TRBV19 with TRBJ2-1; possibly TRBD1 or TRBD2 for D (5 bases each). The CDR3 length is 13 residues. V was shortened by 6 bases and J by 9 bases, with 15 bases between the two germline ends. CDR1 and CDR2 (germline): LNHDA, SQIVND (reference sequence). The CDR3 nucleotides are TGTGCCAGTAGACCACACCTGGGACCTGAGCAGTTCTTC. As protein: CASRPHLGPEQFF.

V usage is TRBV13 and J usage is TRBJ2-7; 10 nucleotides line up with TRBD1. Germline CDR1 is PRHDT and CDR2 is FYEKMQ (reference sequence). This CDR3 is built from 14 residues. V lost 7 bases to trimming and J lost 5 bases; unmatched junction nucleotides: 8. The CDR3 bases are TGTGCCAGCAATACCGGGACAGGGGCACACGAGCAGTACTTC. Its translation is CASNTGTGAHEQYF.

In its sample, this clonotype was seen a few times. The gene calls are TRBV6-1 and TRBJ2-5; D gene uncertain. CDR1 is MNHNS and CDR2 is SASEGT in the germline V gene. V was cut by 5 bases and J by 0 bases, with 7 bases left in between. This CDR3 contains 13 residues. This CDR3 is CASSYADQETQYF. Written as DNA, the CDR3 is TGTGCCAGCAGTTACGCAGACCAAGAGACCCAGTACTTC.